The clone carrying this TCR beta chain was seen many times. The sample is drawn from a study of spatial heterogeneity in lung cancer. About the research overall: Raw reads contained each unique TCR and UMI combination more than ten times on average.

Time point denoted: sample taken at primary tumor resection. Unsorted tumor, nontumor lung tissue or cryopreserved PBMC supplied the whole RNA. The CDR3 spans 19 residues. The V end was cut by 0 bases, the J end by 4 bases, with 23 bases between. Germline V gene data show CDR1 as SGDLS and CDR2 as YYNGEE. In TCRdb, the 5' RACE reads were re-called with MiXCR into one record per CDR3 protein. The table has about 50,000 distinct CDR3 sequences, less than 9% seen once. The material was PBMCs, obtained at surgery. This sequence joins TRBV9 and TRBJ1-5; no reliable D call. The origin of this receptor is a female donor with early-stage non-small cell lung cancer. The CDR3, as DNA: TGTGCCAGCAGCGTAGCTCGGTCTTGGAGTGGGTGGGGAAATCAGCCCCAGCATTTT. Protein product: CASSVARSWSGWGNQPQHF.